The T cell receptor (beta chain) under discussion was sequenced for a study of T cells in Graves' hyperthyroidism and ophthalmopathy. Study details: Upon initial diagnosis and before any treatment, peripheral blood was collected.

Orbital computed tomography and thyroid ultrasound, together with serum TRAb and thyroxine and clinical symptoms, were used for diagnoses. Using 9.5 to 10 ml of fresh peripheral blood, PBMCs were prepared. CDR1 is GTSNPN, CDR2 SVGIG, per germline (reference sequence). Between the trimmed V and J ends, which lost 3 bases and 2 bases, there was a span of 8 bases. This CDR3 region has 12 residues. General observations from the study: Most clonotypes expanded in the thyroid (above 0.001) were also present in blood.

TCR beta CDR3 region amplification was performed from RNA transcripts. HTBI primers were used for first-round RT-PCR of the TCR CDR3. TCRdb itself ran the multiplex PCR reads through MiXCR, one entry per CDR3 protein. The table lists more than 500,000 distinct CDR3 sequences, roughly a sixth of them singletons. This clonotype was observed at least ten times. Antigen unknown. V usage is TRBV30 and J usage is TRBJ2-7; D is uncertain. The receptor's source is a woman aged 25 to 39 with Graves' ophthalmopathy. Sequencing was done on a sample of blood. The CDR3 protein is CAWSVNPYEQYF. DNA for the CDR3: TGTGCCTGGAGCGTCAACCCCTACGAGCAGTACTTC.